This TCR beta chain came from a study of T cell responses to AZD1222 COVID-19 vaccine. As to this clone: The antigen is undetermined.

Regarding the study as a whole: Donors skewed white British and female; clonal diversity was possibly underestimated. Recipients of AZD1222 seropositive at baseline numbered only 6 or 7. Variant regions that are unmutated are reportedly the target of nearly half of spike-specific TCRs. Samples come after the peak T cell response, not at day 14.

Trimming stripped 3 bases from V and 4 bases from J, with 15 bases between. The CDR3 sequence is 15 residues long. Germline V gene data show CDR1 as MDHEN and CDR2 as SYDVKM. Method: immunoSEQ multiplex PCR; TCRdb's copy keeps in-frame clones and lacks some. The data contain just over 80,000 clones, around 89% of them singletons. This TCR came from an adult in good health. The source material was peripheral blood, sampled on day 0 of AZD1222 vaccination. J is TRBJ1-2 and V is TRBV28; the D gene is possibly TRBD1 (5 bases). The CDR3 here is CASSLYPGPGYGYTF. The CDR3 DNA reads TGTGCCAGCAGTTTGTATCCAGGGCCCGGCTATGGCTACACCTTC.